The clone carrying this T cell receptor (beta chain) appeared a few times. As yet, its antigen is unknown. V shed 2 bases and J shed 4 bases, with 13 bases lying between them. Looked up from germline, CDR1 is SGDLS and CDR2 is YYNGEE. This CDR3 comprises 14 residues. Generation of TCR beta libraries employed quantitative 5'-RACE incorporating molecular barcodes. TCRdb reprocessed the 5' RACE reads via MiXCR and lists one record per CDR3 protein. The sample consists of about 330,000 distinct CDR3 sequences, around 7.6% of them appearing once. This sample was taken from a study of CD8 T cells in ankylosing spondylitis. Study outcomes and limitations: Typical of ankylosing spondylitis blood, it appeared, was a TCR beta motif of 7 or 8 highly homologous variants. Disease-linked clones displayed a CD8+ phenotype and appeared relatively rarely in peripheral blood. Reportedly, disease-linked clones are significantly enriched in ankylosing spondylitis patients' matched synovial fluid. Reports of some motif variants in reactive arthritis synovial fluid and blood predate this one.

The chain joins TRBV9 to TRBJ2-7; no reliable D call. The receptor's source is a male donor with ankylosing spondylitis. Sequenced sample: blood, either unsorted or a sorted T cell fraction (not recorded which). CDR3: CASSVRPSGYEQYF. In DNA, the CDR3 is TGTGCCAGCAGCGTGCGCCCCTCCGGGTACGAGCAGTACTTC.